This TCR beta chain was captured by sequencing in a study of blood T cell repertoires in COVID-19 (dated by TCRdb to 2020 to 2022). Notes on the research overall: Collaborator samples came from the United States, Italy and Spain and covered acute and convalescent phases of COVID-19. HLA class I and class II types, where available, came from metadata supplied by the sample provider rather than from assay-based typing. A de-identified subject ID, COVID-19 status, age in years and sex were almost always included in the sample metadata. The samples were drawn from two sources: the first 160 participants of the ongoing ImmuneRACE study, and 1,200 or so subjects contributed by 6 global collaborators. The repertoires were released in a freely available public database meant as a resource for research on the immune response to SARS-CoV-2. The material from the prospective study consisted of cDNA or gDNA derived from T cells, B-cell-depleted T cells, or PBMCs. Subjects who had been exposed to COVID-19, were actively infected with it, or had recovered from it provided the deeply sampled blood TCRbeta repertoires that made up the dataset.

Clipping removes 5 bases from V and 8 bases from J, with 6 as the unmatched junction base count. The germline V gene (reference sequence) sets CDR1 to MNHEY and CDR2 to SMNVEV. From the cysteine up to the phenylalanine, the CDR3 has a length of 13 residues. Just CDR3 DNA is preserved here, 39 bases in frame from base 1. This clone was seen only once. Which antigen it targets is not known. Within one base of it there is no much larger clone, and no base qualities were kept. Each collaborating institution followed its own protocols to collect whole blood in K2EDTA tubes. For TCRbeta analysis, collaborators shipped samples in one of three forms: frozen whole blood, isolated PBMCs, or DNA extracted from either of those sample types. Paper-wide results and their limitations: How much clinical and demographic metadata was included differed by source and by participant, and the metadata was provided uncurated.

The immunoSEQ Assay, a bias-controlled multiplex PCR, was used to amplify TCRbeta CDR3 regions from genomic DNA. Per the authors' processing: The number of nucleated cells in each sample was estimated by amplification of reference gene primers within the assay. Sequence reads were collapsed and filtered to measure the absolute abundance of every unique TCRbeta CDR3 rearrangement. For each sample, productive Simpson clonality was calculated as the square root of Simpson's diversity index across productive rearrangements. Entries here come from immuneACCESS through TCRdb and include only in-frame sequences with V and J called. Some clones fail to appear in such tables; in the studies checked, an unresolved V gene covers under half of the shortfall, and the cause of the remainder is unknown. V and J calls and clone size come straight from that table; D and trimming were deduced from the DNA. In all, the sample holds some 55,000 clones, and 77% of those were seen once. Around two fifths of the sample rests with the top ten.

The chain is made from TRBV27 and TRBJ1-2, with TRBD1 matching 9 junction bases. This receptor was obtained from a man aged 70-80 years with active or convalescent COVID-19. The sample was peripheral blood. At the DNA level, the sequence is TGTGCCAGCAGTAGGGGACAGGGTGGAGGCTACACCTTC. The resulting protein is CASSRGQGGGYTF.